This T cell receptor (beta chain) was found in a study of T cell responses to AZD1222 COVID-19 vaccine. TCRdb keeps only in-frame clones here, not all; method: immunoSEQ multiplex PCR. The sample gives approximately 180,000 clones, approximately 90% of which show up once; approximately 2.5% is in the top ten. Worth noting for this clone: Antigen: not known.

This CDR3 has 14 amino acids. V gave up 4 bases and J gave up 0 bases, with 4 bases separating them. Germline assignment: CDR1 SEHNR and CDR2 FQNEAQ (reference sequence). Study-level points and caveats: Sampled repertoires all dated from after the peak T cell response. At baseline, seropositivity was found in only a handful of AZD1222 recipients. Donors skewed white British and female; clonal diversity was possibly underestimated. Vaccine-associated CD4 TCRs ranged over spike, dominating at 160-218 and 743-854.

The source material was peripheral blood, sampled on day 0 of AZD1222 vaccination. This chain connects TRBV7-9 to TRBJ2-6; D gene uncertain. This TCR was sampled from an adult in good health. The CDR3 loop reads CASSSHSGANVLTF. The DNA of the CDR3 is TGTGCCAGCAGCTCACACTCTGGGGCCAACGTCCTGACTTTC.